This T cell receptor beta chain comes out of a study of shared clonotypes between healthy human individuals. The study's findings and limits: Memory subsets generally showed lower estimated richness than naive subsets. Non-shared clonotypes showed lower generation probabilities than clonotypes common to all four donors.

Of note for this clone: The antigen is not known.

This CDR3 has 15 amino acids. Germline loops: CDR1 SNHLY, CDR2 FYNNEI. Trimming pared 2 bases from V and 3 bases from J, leaving 11 bases between. The protocol was immunoSEQ multiplex PCR, while the TCRdb copy is restricted to in-frame clones and leaves out a portion. Among about 2.5 million clones listed, 85% to 95% were seen once. The study drew its donors from healthy HIV-negative adults without recent acute infections or vaccinations. The chain uses TRBV2 and TRBJ2-4; maybe TRBD2 (6 bases). Input material: naive CD4+ T cells from PBMCs. Subset noted: CD45RA+ positively selected. The receptor comes from a man aged 18-30 years in good health. Some clones in this sample may be carry-over from other donors' samples. The CDR3 reads CASSESWGVKNIQYF. The CDR3 nucleotides are TGTGCCAGCAGTGAATCGTGGGGGGTCAAAAACATTCAGTACTTC.